This TCR beta chain was captured by sequencing in a study of T-cell reconstitution after alpha-beta-depleted transplantation in children. Study results and caveats: Counts and diversity of T cells one year after transplant came mostly from newly produced T cells. About two months after transplant, alpha-beta T cells reportedly came from several hundred expanded graft clones.

For TCRbeta, the library was prepared with unique molecular identifiers. TCRdb fed the PCR reads into MiXCR, producing one record per CDR3 protein. The data hold 700,000 to 950,000 distinct CDR3 sequences, with 15% to 20% observed a single time. Germline V gene data show CDR1 as SEHNR and CDR2 as FQNEAQ (reference sequence). V was clipped by 5 bases and J by 4 bases, with 21 bases between them. The CDR3 contains 17 residues. This clonotype was detected a few times. Its specificity is not known. This chain connects TRBV7-9 to TRBJ2-1; no clear D gene. This clonotype originated in a male patient younger than 18 who had a stem cell transplant for acute lymphoblastic leukemia, so the T cells may come from the graft donor. This specimen consisted of PBMCs, mostly from graft donor cells, obtained 360 days after TCRalphabeta/CD19-depleted stem cell transplant. CDR3 sequence: CASSDRPPQRTYNEQFF. The CDR3 bases are TGTGCCAGCAGCGACCGACCCCCGCAGCGCACGTACAATGAGCAGTTCTTC.